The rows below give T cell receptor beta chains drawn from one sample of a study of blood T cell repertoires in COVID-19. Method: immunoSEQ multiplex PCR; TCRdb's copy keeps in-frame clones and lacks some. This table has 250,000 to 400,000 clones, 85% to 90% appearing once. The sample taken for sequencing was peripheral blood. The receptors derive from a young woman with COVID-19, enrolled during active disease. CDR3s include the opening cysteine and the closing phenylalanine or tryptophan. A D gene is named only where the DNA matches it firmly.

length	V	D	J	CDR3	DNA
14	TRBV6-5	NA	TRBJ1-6	CASRRDTISSPLHF	TGTGCCAGCCGTCGGGACACTATCAGTTCACCCCTCCACTTT
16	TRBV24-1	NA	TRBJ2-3	CATSDAGPVNTDTQYF	TGTGCCACCAGTGACGCGGGACCAGTAAACACAGATACGCAGTATTTT
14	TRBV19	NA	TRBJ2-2	CASSIDRSTGELFF	TGTGCCAGTAGTATAGATCGGAGTACCGGGGAGCTGTTTTTT
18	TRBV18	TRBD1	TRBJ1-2	CASSPISGTGGASDGYTF	TGTGCCAGCTCACCGATTTCCGGGACAGGGGGCGCCTCTGATGGCTACACCTTC
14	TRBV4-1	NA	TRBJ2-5	CASSQAAGMETQYF	TGCGCCAGCAGCCAAGCTGCAGGGATGGAGACCCAGTACTTC
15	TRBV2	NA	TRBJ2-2	CASRGGTGNTGELFF	TGTGCCAGCAGGGGGGGAACAGGGAACACCGGGGAGCTGTTTTTT
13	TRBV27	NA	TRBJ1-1	CASSFHVNTEAFF	TGTGCCAGCAGTTTCCATGTGAACACTGAAGCTTTCTTT
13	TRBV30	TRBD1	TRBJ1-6	CASRTGGDSPLHF	TGTGCCTCGCGGACAGGGGGCGATTCACCCCTCCACTTT
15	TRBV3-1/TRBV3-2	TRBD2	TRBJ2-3	CASSPLAGSTDTQYF	TGTGCCAGCAGCCCCCTAGCGGGGAGCACAGATACGCAGTATTTT
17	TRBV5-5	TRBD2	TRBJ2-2	CASSLSLAGANTGELFF	TGTGCCAGCAGCCTATCACTAGCGGGAGCGAACACCGGGGAGCTGTTTTTT
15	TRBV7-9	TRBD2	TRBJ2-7	CASSPRSGTRYEQYF	TGTGCCAGCAGCCCACGGAGCGGGACCCGCTACGAGCAGTACTTC
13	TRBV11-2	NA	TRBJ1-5	CASNGYSNQPQHF	TGTGCCAGCAACGGTTATAGCAATCAGCCCCAGCATTTT